Listed here are 2 T cell receptor beta chains from one sample, sequenced in a study of blood T cell repertoires in COVID-19. The assay was immunoSEQ multiplex PCR, and TCRdb's table has in-frame clones only and misses some. The data hold approximately 460,000 clones, with roughly nine tenths observed a single time. The sequenced sample was peripheral blood. These receptors were taken from a man younger than 35 with COVID-19, enrolled during active disease.

The chain joins TRBV10-2 to TRBJ2-6; the D gene is possibly TRBD2 (6 bases). The ends were cut back, 3 bases at V and 2 bases at J, with 17 bases in the middle. Per germline, CDR1 WSHSY and CDR2 SAAADI. The CDR3 is 18 amino acids. The CDR3 DNA sequence: TGCGCCAGCAGTGACGGTTACCGGGGGAAAACTGGGGCCAACGTCCTGACTTTC. Protein product: CASSDGYRGKTGANVLTF.

This chain connects TRBV5-1 to TRBJ2-7, with TRBD2 matching over 7 bases. Germline CDR1 SGHRS, CDR2 YFSETQ. Trimming took 3 bases from V and 6 from J; bases not matched to a gene: 6. This CDR3 contains 13 residues. The CDR3 loop is CASSWTSPSEQYF. In nucleotides, the CDR3 is TGCGCCAGCAGCTGGACTAGTCCCAGCGAGCAGTACTTC.